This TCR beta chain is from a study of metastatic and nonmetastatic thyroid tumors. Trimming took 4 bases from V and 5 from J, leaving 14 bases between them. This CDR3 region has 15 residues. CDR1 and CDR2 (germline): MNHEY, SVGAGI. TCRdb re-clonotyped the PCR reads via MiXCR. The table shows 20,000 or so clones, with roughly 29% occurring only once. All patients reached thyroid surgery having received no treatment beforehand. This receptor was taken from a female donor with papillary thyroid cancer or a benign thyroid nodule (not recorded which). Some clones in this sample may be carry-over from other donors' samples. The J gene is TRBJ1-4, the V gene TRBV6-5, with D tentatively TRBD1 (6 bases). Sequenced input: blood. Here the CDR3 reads CASSFTGQGNEKLFF. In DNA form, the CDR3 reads TGTGCCAGCAGTTTCACTGGGCAGGGGAATGAAAAACTGTTTTTT.